These T cell receptor beta chains were read from a single sample in a study of cytotoxic CD8 clonotypes in ibrutinib-treated CLL. TCRdb's copy holds only in-frame clones and misses some; the assay was immunoSEQ multiplex PCR. The sample lists just over 200,000 clones, more than 75% occurring once. The sequenced sample was PBMCs, obtained after 12 months of ibrutinib treatment. All receptors derive from a human donor with chronic lymphocytic leukemia. CDR3s include the opening cysteine and the closing phenylalanine or tryptophan. Fields, in order: D gene, V gene, J gene, clone size, CDR3 protein, CDR3 DNA. D genes are given only for firm matches. A clone size is listed for some rows: how often the clone was seen (once, few, many), or a class if it is expanded.

TRBD2,TRBV2,TRBJ2-7,once,CASRGLAGGGEQYF,TGTGCCAGCAGGGGACTAGCGGGAGGCGGGGAGCAGTACTTC
NA,TRBV18,TRBJ1-2,NA,CASSPGRHYGYTF,TGTGCCAGCTCCCCCGGACGCCACTATGGCTACACCTTC
TRBD2,TRBV4-2,TRBJ2-7,NA,CASSFGTSGYEQYF,TGTGCCAGCAGCTTTGGGACTAGCGGCTACGAGCAGTACTTC
NA,TRBV5-1,TRBJ2-7,once,CASSTTSGRIYEQYF,TGCGCCAGCAGCACCACATCGGGACGGATTTACGAGCAGTACTTC
TRBD2,TRBV5-6,TRBJ2-3,few,CASSFGGSAPDTQYF,TGTGCCAGCAGCTTCGGCGGGAGCGCCCCAGATACGCAGTATTTT
NA,TRBV5-6,TRBJ2-1,NA,CASSFAPGGSYNEQFF,TGTGCCAGCAGCTTCGCCCCAGGGGGGTCCTACAATGAGCAGTTCTTC
NA,TRBV18,TRBJ2-2,NA,CASSPRTPANTGELFF,TGTGCCAGCTCACCCCGGACGCCCGCGAACACCGGGGAGCTGTTTTTT
NA,TRBV7-2,TRBJ2-7,NA,CASSLEQGYEQYF,TGTGCCAGCAGCTTGGAACAGGGCTACGAGCAGTACTTC
NA,TRBV6-5,TRBJ1-5,NA,CASRREEGGNQPQHF,TGTGCCAGCAGAAGGGAGGAAGGGGGCAATCAGCCCCAGCATTTT
TRBD1,TRBV11-3,TRBJ2-2,NA,CASSLALGDRITGELFF,TGTGCCAGCAGCTTAGCCCTGGGGGACAGAATCACCGGGGAGCTGTTTTTT
NA,TRBV5-5,TRBJ2-7,NA,CASSLSTGSYEQYF,TGTGCCAGCAGCTTGTCGACCGGCTCCTACGAGCAGTACTTC
NA,TRBV27,TRBJ1-5,few,CASSLSTNQPQHF,TGTGCCAGCAGTTTATCGACGAATCAGCCCCAGCATTTT
TRBD1,TRBV30,TRBJ2-3,NA,CAWSQLSTGSRDTQYF,TGTGCCTGGAGTCAACTCTCGACAGGGAGTAGGGATACGCAGTATTTT
TRBD1,TRBV28,TRBJ1-2,NA,CASSTPQGAYGYTF,TGTGCCAGCAGCACCCCACAGGGGGCATATGGCTACACCTTC
NA,TRBV6-6,TRBJ2-1,NA,CASNLREPYNEQFF,TGTGCCAGCAATTTACGGGAGCCCTACAATGAGCAGTTCTTC
NA,TRBV4-2,TRBJ2-6,few,CASSQDSLSGANVLTF,TGTGCCAGCAGCCAAGATAGCCTCTCTGGGGCCAACGTCCTGACTTTC
NA,TRBV6-6,TRBJ2-7,NA,CASSVTSSSYEQYF,TGTGCCAGCAGTGTTACTAGCAGTTCCTACGAGCAGTACTTC
NA,TRBV29-1,TRBJ1-1,NA,CSAGGGLGGDTEAFF,TGCAGCGCTGGTGGGGGACTGGGAGGGGACACTGAAGCTTTCTTT
NA,TRBV30,TRBJ2-2,NA,CAWSVVGQITGELFF,TGTGCCTGGAGTGTTGTTGGTCAGATCACCGGGGAGCTGTTTTTT
NA,TRBV7-9,TRBJ1-2,NA,CASSLAAGAGYGYTF,TGTGCCAGCAGCTTAGCCGCGGGGGCCGGCTATGGCTACACCTTC
TRBD2,TRBV18,TRBJ2-7,NA,CASSPAEPGLAVTYEQYF,TGTGCCAGCTCACCGGCAGAGCCGGGACTAGCGGTAACCTACGAGCAGTACTTC
NA,TRBV2,TRBJ2-7,NA,CASSGHPWVKSYEQYF,TGTGCCAGCAGCGGACACCCCTGGGTTAAATCCTACGAGCAGTACTTC
NA,TRBV6-6,TRBJ2-3,NA,CASSYGREDTQYF,TGTGCCAGCAGTTACGGGCGGGAAGATACGCAGTATTTT
NA,TRBV19,TRBJ2-2,NA,CASIKGPPLNTGELFF,TGTGCCAGTATAAAGGGCCCTCCACTAAACACCGGGGAGCTGTTTTTT
NA,TRBV15,TRBJ1-2,NA,CATSRDGTANYGYTF,TGTGCCACCAGCAGAGACGGGACCGCTAACTATGGCTACACCTTC
NA,TRBV19,TRBJ1-1,once,CASSIVVHLNTEAFF,TGTGCCAGTAGTATAGTGGTCCATTTGAACACTGAAGCTTTCTTT
NA,TRBV6-1,TRBJ1-5,few,CASSEGQTSNQPQHF,TGTGCCAGCAGTGAAGGACAGACTAGCAATCAGCCCCAGCATTTT
TRBD1,TRBV5-1,TRBJ2-2,once,CASSLRAGGNGELFF,TGCGCCAGCAGCTTGAGGGCAGGGGGCAACGGGGAGCTGTTTTTT
NA,TRBV6-1,TRBJ2-6,many,CASSEPARANVLTF,TGTGCCAGCAGTGAACCGGCCAGGGCCAACGTCCTGACTTTC
TRBD1,TRBV5-1,TRBJ1-1,NA,CASSGDSDEAFF,TGCGCCAGCAGCGGGGACAGTGATGAAGCTTTCTTT
NA,TRBV30,TRBJ2-5,NA,CACQQGKTQYF,TGTGCCTGCCAACAGGGTAAAACCCAGTACTTC
TRBD1,TRBV19,TRBJ2-3,NA,CASSIAPTGDPSTDTQYF,TGTGCCAGTAGTATAGCTCCTACAGGGGACCCAAGCACAGATACGCAGTATTTT
NA,TRBV29-1,TRBJ1-1,NA,CSGSKAGGMNTEAFF,TGCAGCGGGAGTAAGGCCGGGGGGATGAACACTGAAGCTTTCTTT
TRBD2,TRBV2,TRBJ2-7,NA,CASSPGLAGSSYEQYF,TGTGCCAGCAGTCCTGGACTAGCGGGAAGCTCCTACGAGCAGTACTTC
TRBD1,TRBV6-5,TRBJ2-3,few,CASSLYNRGPDTQYF,TGTGCCAGCAGTTTGTACAACAGGGGACCAGATACGCAGTATTTT
NA,TRBV6-5,TRBJ2-3,NA,CASRLRGADTQYF,TGTGCCAGCAGACTTCGGGGAGCAGATACGCAGTATTTT
TRBD1,TRBV5-4,TRBJ2-1,once,CASSRDRGRGNEQFF,TGTGCCAGCAGCCGTGACAGGGGGCGAGGCAATGAGCAGTTCTTC
NA,TRBV28,TRBJ2-7,NA,CASSLDGIYEQYF,TGTGCCAGCAGTCTGGACGGCATCTACGAGCAGTACTTC
TRBD1,TRBV18,TRBJ1-4,NA,CASSPTGGAANEKLFF,TGTGCCAGCTCGCCTACAGGGGGTGCGGCTAATGAAAAACTGTTTTTT
TRBD2,TRBV5-1,TRBJ2-1,NA,CASSLSGSYNEQFF,TGCGCCAGCAGCCTTAGCGGGTCATACAATGAGCAGTTCTTC
TRBD2,TRBV7-6,TRBJ2-1,NA,CASSLARTSDYEQFF,TGTGCCAGCAGCTTAGCCCGGACTAGCGACTATGAGCAGTTCTTC
TRBD2,TRBV7-8,TRBJ2-7,NA,CASSLPGLADSYEQYF,TGTGCCAGCAGCTTACCAGGACTAGCGGACTCCTACGAGCAGTACTTC
NA,TRBV28,TRBJ1-2,NA,CASSRGRVSGYTF,TGTGCCAGCAGTCGGGGGAGGGTGAGTGGCTACACCTTC
NA,TRBV18,TRBJ1-1,NA,CASSRGSANTEAFF,TGTGCCAGCTCACGGGGATCGGCGAACACTGAAGCTTTCTTT
TRBD2,TRBV4-1,TRBJ2-5,once,CASSPTSGRAQETQYF,TGCGCCAGCAGCCCAACTAGCGGGAGGGCCCAGGAGACCCAGTACTTC
NA,TRBV4-2,TRBJ2-1,NA,CASSPGLLIDNEQFF,TGTGCCAGCAGCCCGGGACTTCTTATTGACAATGAGCAGTTCTTC
NA,TRBV5-4,TRBJ2-1,NA,CASSSMSYFSYNEQFF,TGTGCCAGCAGCTCGATGTCCTACTTCTCCTACAATGAGCAGTTCTTC
TRBD1,TRBV6-1,TRBJ1-1,NA,CAIDRGAYTEAFF,TGTGCCATCGACAGGGGGGCATACACTGAAGCTTTCTTT
NA,TRBV18,TRBJ1-1,NA,CASSRWTAGTEAFF,TGTGCCAGCTCACGTTGGACAGCGGGCACTGAAGCTTTCTTT
NA,TRBV6-6,TRBJ2-1,NA,CASKCEQFF,TGTGCCAGCAAATGTGAGCAGTTCTTC
NA,TRBV6-5,TRBJ1-2,NA,CASRPGPGNYGYTF,TGTGCCAGCCGTCCCGGACCGGGTAACTATGGCTACACCTTC
NA,TRBV5-4,TRBJ1-3,NA,CASSWGGILSSGNTIYF,TGTGCCAGCAGCTGGGGGGGGATTTTATCCTCTGGAAACACCATATATTTT
NA,TRBV6-1,TRBJ2-5,NA,CASSDLQATGTQYF,TGTGCCAGCAGTGATTTACAGGCCACGGGGACCCAGTACTTC
NA,TRBV4-1,TRBJ2-7,NA,CASSQVSEYEQYF,TGCGCCAGCAGCCAAGTTTCTGAATACGAGCAGTACTTC
TRBD2,TRBV28,TRBJ2-3,NA,CASSSAGGRPTQYF,TGTGCCAGCAGTTCAGCGGGGGGCCGCCCAACGCAGTATTTT
TRBD2,TRBV6-1,TRBJ2-2,NA,CASSRLAGNTGELFF,TGTGCCAGCAGTCGCCTAGCGGGGAACACCGGGGAGCTGTTTTTT
NA,TRBV7-6,TRBJ1-6,NA,CASSLGSRGSYNSPLHF,TGTGCCAGCAGCTTAGGCTCCCGGGGGTCCTATAATTCACCCCTCCACTTT
TRBD1,TRBV5-4,TRBJ1-1,few,CASSWGQGGDNTEAFF,TGTGCCAGCAGCTGGGGACAGGGGGGTGATAACACTGAAGCTTTCTTT
NA,TRBV11-3,TRBJ2-2,NA,CASSLEQGHGELFF,TGTGCCAGCAGCTTGGAACAGGGTCACGGGGAGCTGTTTTTT
NA,TRBV2,TRBJ1-1,NA,CATPRSPQAIEAFF,TGTGCCACCCCAAGATCGCCCCAAGCAATCGAAGCTTTCTTT